The sample holds a few counts of the clone carrying this T cell receptor (beta chain). The target antigen is unknown. This sample was taken from a study of T cells after yellow fever vaccination. V was shortened by 3 bases and J by 6 bases, with 6 bases between the two germline ends. The CDR3 spans 13 residues. The germline gives CDR1 MNHEY, CDR2 SMNVEV (reference sequence). Findings and limits, study-wide: Weaker overall, the secondary response nonetheless peaked faster (day 5 versus 15).

TCRdb ran MiXCR on the 5' RACE reads and lists one entry per CDR3 protein. The repertoire holds 120,000 or so distinct CDR3 sequences, with about 16% as singletons. The sequences come from CD8+ T cells sorted from PBMCs, collected 5 days after the yellow fever booster vaccination. The clonotype was recovered from a man aged 18 to 29 who received the YFV17D yellow fever vaccine. V is TRBV27 and J is TRBJ1-6; D might be TRBD1 (5 bases). CDR3 sequence (DNA): TGTGCCAGCAGTTTCGGGGGTAATTCACCCCTCCACTTT. Translation: CASSFGGNSPLHF.